Described below is a single T cell receptor beta chain sequence and its context. Its antigen is not known. This record belongs to a study of T cell repertoires in cytomegalovirus infection. Study in general: Recently described HLA-C-restricted plus well-studied HLA-B-restricted CMV epitopes were used. Based on public TCR beta signatures, there were indications of CMV infection and of a matching HLA type. General study findings and limits: HLA-C-restricted TCR beta clonotypes specific for CMV led the ex vivo response. Pooled public TCR beta family frequency picked out CMV carriers with the relevant HLA.

TCRdb fed the reads into MiXCR, producing one record per CDR3 protein. The repertoire has 750,000 to 900,000 distinct CDR3 sequences, 25% to 35% of them found once; the top ten carry around 12%. The CDR3 is made up of 13 amino acids. Germline V gene data show CDR1 as MNHEY and CDR2 as SMNVEV (reference sequence). V lost 6 bases and J lost 5; bases outside the gene matches: 4. The chain combines TRBV27 with TRBJ2-3; TRBD2 aligns across 8 bases. The source is a human donor in good health (CMV status not recorded). Some clones in this sample may be carry-over from other donors' samples. Specimen: cultured CD8+ T cells from PBMCs, collected from culture after CMV antigen stimulation. CDR3 amino acids: CASSSGGRDTQYF. The CDR3 DNA reads TGTGCCAGCAGCAGCGGGGGACGAGATACGCAGTATTTT.